Sequencing of this T cell receptor (beta chain) was carried out in a study of blood T cell repertoires in COVID-19. Study at large: PBMCs, B-cell-depleted T cells, or T cells provided the cDNA or gDNA that made up the material.

TCRdb keeps only in-frame clones here, not all; method: immunoSEQ multiplex PCR. The sample has under 15,000 clones, approximately 90% seen once. Looked up from germline, CDR1 is MNHEY and CDR2 is SVGAGI. The CDR3 loop spans 15 amino acids. The ends lost 8 bases at V and 2 bases at J; junction bases unmatched: 6. What was sequenced was peripheral blood. The receptor comes from a human donor in a cohort sampled during active COVID-19. The chain combines TRBV6-5 with TRBJ2-1; TRBD2 agrees at 10 bases. The CDR3 DNA sequence: TGTGCCAGCCGAAGGACTAGCGGAACCTACAATGAGCAGTTCTTC. This encodes CASRRTSGTYNEQFF.